A selection of T cell receptor beta chains follows, all from one sample in a study of CD8+CD57+ T cells in acquired aplastic anemia. TCRdb reprocessed the reads via MiXCR and lists one record per CDR3 protein. The table shows a few hundred thousand distinct CDR3 sequences, with 82% occurring only once. Sequenced sample: sorted CD4+, CD8+, or CD8+CD57+ T cells (not recorded which) from PBMCs. The source of these receptors is a human donor with aplastic anemia. Each CDR3 is given with its conserved first and last residue. The D gene is left open where the match is weak. Clone size is given for some rows only: seen once, a few or many times, or a class if the clone is expanded.

>TRBV7-9|-|-|TRBJ2-3
CASSLAGSYDMQYF
TGTGCCAGCAGCTTAGCGGGAAGTTACGATATGCAGTATTTT
>TRBV5-4|-|-|TRBJ2-7
CASSLHSVAYEQYF
TGTGCCAGCAGCTTGCATAGCGTAGCCTACGAGCAGTACTTC
>TRBV10-3|once|-|TRBJ1-2
CAISVEENYGYTF
TGTGCCATCAGTGTAGAGGAGAACTATGGCTACACCTTC
>TRBV7-9|once|-|TRBJ2-3
CASSSSDSPYFDQF
TGTGCCAGCAGCTCCTCAGATAGTCCGTATTTTGACCAATTT
>TRBV9|-|-|TRBJ2-3
CASSVYQNSYNEHTQYF
TGTGCCAGCAGCGTATACCAGAACTCCTACAATGAGCATACGCAGTATTTT
>TRBV9|-|-|TRBJ1-2
CASSVGGRSTDTRYTF
TGTGCCAGCAGCGTAGGGGGCCGGAGCACAGATACGCGCTACACCTTC
>TRBV20-1|-|TRBD1|TRBJ1-4
CSPGQGGEKLFF
TGCAGCCCGGGACAGGGGGGAGAAAAACTGTTTTTT
>TRBV13|-|TRBD1|TRBJ1-1
CASSLSGEQGEAFF
TGTGCCAGCAGCTTATCGGGGGAACAGGGGGAAGCTTTCTTT
>TRBV7-6|-|-|TRBJ1-2
CASSLGGWGGLVYGYTF
TGTGCCAGCAGCTTGGGGGGCTGGGGCGGGCTCGTATATGGCTACACCTTC
>TRBV7-3|-|-|TRBJ2-5
CASSRSSVQETQYF
TGTGCCAGCAGCAGGAGCAGCGTGCAAGAGACCCAGTACTTC
>TRBV7-9|-|-|TRBJ2-1
CASSSSDTRYIGPQFF
TGTGCCAGCAGCTCCTCAGATACGCGGTATATTGGCCCACAGTTCTTC
>TRBV20-1|-|-|TRBJ2-7
CSARAGKGYKYF
TGCAGTGCTAGGGCGGGGAAGGGCTACAAGTACTTC
>TRBV5-6|many|TRBD1|TRBJ2-7
CASSPSPGQGSYEQYF
TGTGCCAGCAGCCCATCGCCGGGACAGGGCTCCTACGAGCAGTACTTC
>TRBV11-2|-|-|TRBJ1-2
CASSWGGGCDYTF
TGTGCCAGCAGCTGGGGCGGAGGGTGTGACTACACCTTC
>TRBV7-9|-|-|TRBJ2-5
CASSFQRSRGTEEF
TGTGCCAGCAGCTTTCAAAGAAGCCGGGGGACCGAGGAGTTC
>TRBV2|-|TRBD2|TRBJ2-6
CASSEGVGTAPGGTF
TGTGCCAGCAGTGAAGGGGTTGGTACTGCCCCCGGGGGGACGTTC
>TRBV9|-|-|TRBJ2-5
CASSLERQGMFEEQYF
TGTGCCAGCAGCTTAGAACGGCAAGGGATGTTTGAGGAGCAGTACTTC
>TRBV11-3|once|-|TRBJ1-5
CASSFSVQLGNQPQHF
TGTGCCAGCAGCTTCAGTGTTCAACTTGGCAATCAGCCCCAGCATTTT
>TRBV11-2|-|-|TRBJ2-5
CASHWARETQYF
TGTGCCAGCCACTGGGCTAGGGAGACCCAGTACTTC
>TRBV9|once|-|TRBJ1-5
CASGVGGNIKYFQHF
TGTGCCAGCGGAGTAGGGGGGAACATTAAGTACTTCCAGCATTTT
>TRBV29-1|few|-|TRBJ2-7
CSVEGRSGHSYEQYF
TGCAGCGTTGAAGGACGTTCGGGGCATTCCTACGAGCAGTACTTC
>TRBV7-9|-|TRBD1|TRBJ2-7
CASSPGTGDSEQYF
TGTGCCAGCAGCCCCGGGACAGGGGACAGCGAGCAGTACTTC
>TRBV11-2|-|-|TRBJ1-2
CASILQSSCGGYTF
TGTGCCAGCATCCTACAGAGTTCGTGCGGTGGCTACACCTTC
>TRBV5-6|-|TRBD2|TRBJ2-5
CATSLGRDQETQYF
TGTGCCACCAGCTTGGGGAGGGACCAAGAGACCCAGTACTTC
>TRBV2|few|TRBD2|TRBJ2-3
CTSWAGGPDTQYF
TGTACCAGCTGGGCGGGGGGCCCCGATACGCAGTATTTT
>TRBV5-4|-|-|TRBJ2-3
CASGYTSTMTQYF
TGTGCCAGCGGCTATACTAGCACAATGACGCAGTATTTT
>TRBV24-1|-|TRBD1|TRBJ2-1
CATPRQGMNNEQFF
TGTGCCACACCTAGACAGGGGATGAACAATGAGCAGTTCTTC
>TRBV7-8|-|-|TRBJ1-1
CASSLEDYPLMNTEAFF
TGTGCCAGCAGCTTAGAGGACTATCCCCTTATGAACACTGAAGCTTTCTTT
>TRBV9|-|-|TRBJ2-7
CASSVGAESNEQYF
TGTGCCAGCAGCGTAGGGGCCGAAAGCAATGAGCAGTACTTC
>TRBV7-9|-|-|TRBJ2-7
CASSFQESGRCEQYF
TGTGCCAGCAGCTTTCAAGAAAGCGGGCGCTGCGAGCAGTACTTC
>TRBV19|few|-|TRBJ2-7
CASSRGGTYEQYF
TGTGCCAGTAGCAGGGGTGGGACCTACGAGCAGTACTTC
>TRBV5-6|-|-|TRBJ1-6
CASSLKTDNSPLHF
TGTGCCAGCAGCTTGAAGACGGATAATTCACCCCTCCACTTT
>TRBV5-1|few|-|TRBJ1-2
CASSFTDTHTYGYTF
TGCGCCAGCAGCTTTACGGACACCCACACCTATGGCTACACCTTC
>TRBV2|-|-|TRBJ2-2
CASSDSRSGELFF
TGTGCCAGCAGTGATTCGAGGTCCGGTGAGCTGTTTTTC
>TRBV15|-|-|TRBJ2-3
CASSGGGTETQYF
TGTGCCAGCAGCGGCGGCGGCACAGAAACGCAGTATTTT
>TRBV7-8|-|-|TRBJ2-1
CASSLAGGPDQHDQFF
TGTGCCAGCAGCTTAGCGGGAGGTCCCGATCAGCATGATCAGTTCTTC
>TRBV7-3|-|TRBD2|TRBJ2-6
CASSSSGTWGETKVLTF
TGTGCCAGCAGTTCTAGCGGGACTTGGGGAGAGACCAAGGTCCTGACTTTC
>TRBV11-3|-|-|TRBJ1-5
CASSLDLARVNQPQHF
TGTGCCAGCAGCTTAGATTTAGCCAGGGTCAATCAGCCCCAGCATTTT
>TRBV7-9|-|TRBD1|TRBJ2-7
CASSLGTGGVCEEYF
TGTGCCAGCAGCTTGGGGACAGGGGGCGTCTGCGAGGAGTACTTC
>TRBV7-6|few|-|TRBJ2-7
CAGSPSRGNEQYF
TGTGCCGGCAGTCCTTCGCGGGGCAACGAGCAGTACTTC
>TRBV7-9|-|-|TRBJ2-5
CASSLGPGELFFGF
-
>TRBV7-9|-|-|TRBJ1-6
CASSLPRPGSSDQF
TGTGCCAGCAGCTTACCAAGACCCGGGTCGAGCGACCAGTTT
>TRBV7-9|-|-|TRBJ2-2
CAGSDASGPKGELFF
TGTGCCGGCAGCGACGCCTCGGGTCCGAAAGGGGAGCTGTTTTTT
>TRBV7-8|-|-|TRBJ1-5
CASSVSYSNDPQHF
TGTGCCAGCAGTGTGTCGTATAGCAACGATCCCCAGCATTTT
>TRBV7-9|-|-|TRBJ1-1
CASSDGGVHEQLFFF
TGTGCCAGCAGTGATGGGGGGGTCCATGAGCAGTTATTCTTCTTT
>TRBV9|once|-|TRBJ2-5
CASSVGQINNGEYF
TGTGCCAGCAGCGTCGGGCAGATAAACAACGGGGAGTACTTC
>TRBV9|once|-|TRBJ1-1
CASSLDLTGNYEAFF
TGTGCCAGCAGCTTAGATCTGACTGGGAACTATGAAGCTTTCTTT
>TRBV10-3|few|TRBD1|TRBJ1-2
CASSATTGANYGYTF
TGTGCCAGCAGCGCGACGACAGGGGCTAACTATGGCTACACCTTC
>TRBV7-9|-|-|TRBJ1-1
CASSLLLGVSSSNAFF
TGTGCCAGCAGCTTATTGCTGGGGGTCTCGAGCAGTAATGCTTTCTTT
>TRBV11-2|many|TRBD2|TRBJ2-3
CASSSRLAGGLVDTQYF
TGTGCCAGCAGCTCCAGACTAGCGGGGGGCCTAGTCGATACGCAGTATTTT
>TRBV10-2|-|TRBD1|TRBJ1-5
CASSPFDRGNQPQHF
TGCGCCAGCAGTCCCTTTGACAGGGGCAATCAGCCCCAGCATTTT
>TRBV7-3|-|-|TRBJ2-3
CASSLAGRDKDTLYF
TGTGCCAGCAGCTTAGCAGGACGGGACAAAGATACGCTGTATTTT
>TRBV7-3|-|-|TRBJ1-1
CASSFDLEGNTVAFF
TGTGCCAGCAGCTTTGATCTAGAAGGGAACACTGTAGCTTTCTTT
>TRBV9|-|-|TRBJ1-2
CASSLSGNGLVYGYTF
TGTGCCAGCAGCCTGTCCGGGAACGGGCTCGTATATGGCTACACCTTC